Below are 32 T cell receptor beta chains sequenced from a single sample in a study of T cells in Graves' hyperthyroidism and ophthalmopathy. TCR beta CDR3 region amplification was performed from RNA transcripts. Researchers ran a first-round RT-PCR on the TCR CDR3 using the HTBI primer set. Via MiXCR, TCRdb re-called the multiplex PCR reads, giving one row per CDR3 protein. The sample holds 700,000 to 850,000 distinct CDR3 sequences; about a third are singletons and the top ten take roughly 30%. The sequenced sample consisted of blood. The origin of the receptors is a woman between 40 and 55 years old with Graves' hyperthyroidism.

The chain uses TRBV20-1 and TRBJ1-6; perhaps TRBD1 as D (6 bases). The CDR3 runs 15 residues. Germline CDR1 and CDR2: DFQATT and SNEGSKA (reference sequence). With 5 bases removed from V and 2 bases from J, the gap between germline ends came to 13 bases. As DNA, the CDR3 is TGCAGTGCTTATCAAGGGGGGACCTATAATTCACCCCTCCACTTT. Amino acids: CSAYQGGTYNSPLHF.

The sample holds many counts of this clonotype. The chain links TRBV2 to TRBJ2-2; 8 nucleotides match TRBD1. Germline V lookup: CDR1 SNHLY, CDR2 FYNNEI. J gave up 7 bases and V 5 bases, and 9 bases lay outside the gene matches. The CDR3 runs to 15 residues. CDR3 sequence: CASSIEQGGSGELFF. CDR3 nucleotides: TGTGCCAGCAGTATCGAACAGGGGGGTAGCGGGGAGCTGTTTTTT.

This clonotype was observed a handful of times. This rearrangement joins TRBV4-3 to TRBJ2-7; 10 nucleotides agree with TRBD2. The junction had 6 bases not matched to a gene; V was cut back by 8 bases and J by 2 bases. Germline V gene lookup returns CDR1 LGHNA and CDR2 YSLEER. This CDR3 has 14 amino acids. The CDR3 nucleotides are TGCGCCAGCTCATTTCTAGCGGGGGCCTACGAGCAGTACTTC. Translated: CASSFLAGAYEQYF.

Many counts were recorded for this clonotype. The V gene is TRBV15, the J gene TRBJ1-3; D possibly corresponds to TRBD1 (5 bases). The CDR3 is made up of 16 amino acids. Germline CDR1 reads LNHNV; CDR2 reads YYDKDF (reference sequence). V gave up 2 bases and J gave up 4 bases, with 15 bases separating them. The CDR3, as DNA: TGTGCCACCAGCAGATCACTCGACAGTTCGGGAAACACCATATATTTT. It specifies CATSRSLDSSGNTIYF.

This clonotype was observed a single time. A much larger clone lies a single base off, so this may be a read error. The CDR3 DNA is TGTGCCAGCAGTCCGGGGGACATGGGCGATTCACCCCTCCACTTT. Amino acids: CASSPGDMGDSPLHF. The V and J genes are TRBV10-3 and TRBJ1-6, with D possibly matching TRBD1 (6 bases). CDR1 ENHRY and CDR2 SYGVKD come from the germline V gene. This CDR3 region has 15 residues.

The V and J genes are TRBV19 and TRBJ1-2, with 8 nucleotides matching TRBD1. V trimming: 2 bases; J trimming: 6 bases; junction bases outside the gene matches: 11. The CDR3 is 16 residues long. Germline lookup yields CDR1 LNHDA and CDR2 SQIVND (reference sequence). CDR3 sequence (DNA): TGTGCCAGTAGTATAAGGGCAGGGGGCGCATTGAATGGCTACACCTTC. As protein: CASSIRAGGALNGYTF.

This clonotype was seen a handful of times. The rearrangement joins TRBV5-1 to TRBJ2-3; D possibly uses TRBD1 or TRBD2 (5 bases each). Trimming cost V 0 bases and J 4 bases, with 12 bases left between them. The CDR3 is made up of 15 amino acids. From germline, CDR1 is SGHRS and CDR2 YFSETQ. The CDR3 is CASSLGDQVADTQYF. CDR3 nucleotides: TGCGCCAGCAGCTTGGGGGACCAGGTGGCAGATACGCAGTATTTT.

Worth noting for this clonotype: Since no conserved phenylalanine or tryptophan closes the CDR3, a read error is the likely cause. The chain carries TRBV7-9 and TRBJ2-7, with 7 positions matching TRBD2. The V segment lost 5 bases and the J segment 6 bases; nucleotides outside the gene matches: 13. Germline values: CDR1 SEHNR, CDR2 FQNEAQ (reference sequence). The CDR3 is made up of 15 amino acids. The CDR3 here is CASSGVGAGAVEQYL. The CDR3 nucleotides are TGTGCCAGCAGCGGGGTCGGGGCGGGAGCGGTCGAGCAGTACCTC.

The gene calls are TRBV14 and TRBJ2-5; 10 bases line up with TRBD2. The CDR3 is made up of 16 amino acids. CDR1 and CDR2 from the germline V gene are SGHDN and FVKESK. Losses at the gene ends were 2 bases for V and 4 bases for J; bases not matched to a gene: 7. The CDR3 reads CASSQRRAGGPETQYF. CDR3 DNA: TGTGCCAGCAGCCAAAGGCGAGCGGGAGGGCCAGAGACCCAGTACTTC. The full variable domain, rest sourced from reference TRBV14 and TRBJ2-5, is EAGVTQFPSHSVIEKGQTVTLRCDPISGHDNLYWYRRVMGKEIKFLLHFVKESKQDESGMPNNRFLAERTGGTYSTLKVQPAELEDSGVYFCASSQRRAGGPETQYFGPGTRLLVL.

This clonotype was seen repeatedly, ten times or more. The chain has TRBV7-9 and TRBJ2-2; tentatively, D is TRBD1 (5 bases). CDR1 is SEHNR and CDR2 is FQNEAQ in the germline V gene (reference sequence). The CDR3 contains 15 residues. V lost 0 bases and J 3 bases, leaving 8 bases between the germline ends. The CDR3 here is CASSLATTDTGELFF. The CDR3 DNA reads TGTGCCAGCAGCTTAGCTACGACAGACACCGGGGAGCTGTTTTTT. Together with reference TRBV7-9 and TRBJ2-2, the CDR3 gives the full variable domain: DTGVSQNPRHKITKRGQNVTFRCDPISEHNRLYWYRQTLGQGPEFLTYFQNEAQLEKSRLLSDRFSAERPKGSFSTLEIQRTEQGDSAMYLCASSLATTDTGELFFGEGSRLTVL.

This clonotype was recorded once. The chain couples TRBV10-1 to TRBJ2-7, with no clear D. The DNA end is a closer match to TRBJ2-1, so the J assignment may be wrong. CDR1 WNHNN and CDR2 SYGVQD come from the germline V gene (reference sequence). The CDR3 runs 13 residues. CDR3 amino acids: CASSGTAANEQFF. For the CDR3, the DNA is TGCGCCAGCAGTGGAACAGCCGCCAATGAGCAGTTCTTC.

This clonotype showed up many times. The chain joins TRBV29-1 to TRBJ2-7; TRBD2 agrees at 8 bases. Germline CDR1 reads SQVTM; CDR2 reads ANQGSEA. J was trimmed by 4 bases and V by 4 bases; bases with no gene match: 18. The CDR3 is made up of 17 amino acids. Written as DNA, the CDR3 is TGCAGCGTTGGGCGGGGGGCCCCTCCTGGGGACCGATACGAGCAGTACTTC. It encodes CSVGRGAPPGDRYEQYF.

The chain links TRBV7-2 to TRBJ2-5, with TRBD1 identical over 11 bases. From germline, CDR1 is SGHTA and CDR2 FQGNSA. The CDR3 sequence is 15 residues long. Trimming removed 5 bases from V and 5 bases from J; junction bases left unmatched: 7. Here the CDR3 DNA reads TGTGCCAGCAGCATGAGGACAGGGGGCAGGGAGACCCAGTACTTC. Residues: CASSMRTGGRETQYF.

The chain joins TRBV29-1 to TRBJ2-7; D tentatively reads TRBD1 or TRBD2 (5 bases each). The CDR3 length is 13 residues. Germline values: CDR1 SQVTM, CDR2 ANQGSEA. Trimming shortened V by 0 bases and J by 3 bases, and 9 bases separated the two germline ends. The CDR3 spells CSVEDPGRYEQYF. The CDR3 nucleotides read TGCAGCGTTGAAGACCCGGGACGCTACGAGCAGTACTTC.

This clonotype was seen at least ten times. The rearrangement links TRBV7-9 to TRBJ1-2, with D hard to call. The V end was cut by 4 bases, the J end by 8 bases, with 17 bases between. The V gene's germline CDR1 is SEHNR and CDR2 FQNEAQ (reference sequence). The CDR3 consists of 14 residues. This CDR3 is CASSSLIHLGGYTF. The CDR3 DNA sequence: TGTGCCAGCAGCTCTCTGATCCACTTAGGCGGCTACACCTTC.

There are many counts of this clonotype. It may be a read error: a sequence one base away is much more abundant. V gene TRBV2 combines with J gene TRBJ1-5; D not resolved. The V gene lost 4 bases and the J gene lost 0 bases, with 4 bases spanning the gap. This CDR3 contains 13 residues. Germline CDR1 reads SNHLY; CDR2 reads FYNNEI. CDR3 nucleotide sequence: TGTGCCAGCAGTGCCGGTAGCAATCAGCCCCAGCATTTT. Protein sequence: CASSAGSNQPQHF.

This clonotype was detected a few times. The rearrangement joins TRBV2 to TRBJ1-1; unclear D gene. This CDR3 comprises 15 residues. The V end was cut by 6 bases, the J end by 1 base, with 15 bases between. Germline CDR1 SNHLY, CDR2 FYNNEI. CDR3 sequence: CASRGMTNSNTEAFF. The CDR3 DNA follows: TGTGCCAGCAGGGGGATGACAAATTCGAACACTGAAGCTTTCTTT. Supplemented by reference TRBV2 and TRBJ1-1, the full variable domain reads EPEVTQTPSHQVTQMGQEVILRCVPISNHLYFYWYRQILGQKVEFLVSFYNNEISEKSEIFDDQFSVERPDGSNFTLKIRSTKLEDSAMYFCASRGMTNSNTEAFFGQGTRLTVV.

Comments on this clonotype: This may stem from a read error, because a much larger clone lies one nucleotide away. The CDR3 coding sequence is TGTGCCAGCAGCTTAGCGCTGGATGGGGAGGCCCAGTACTTC. Translated: CASSLALDGEAQYF. The chain joins TRBV7-2 to TRBJ2-5, with a weak D call TRBD2 (6 bases). The CDR3 sequence is 14 residues long. Trimming took 0 bases from V and 9 from J, leaving 14 bases between them. Per germline, CDR1 SGHTA and CDR2 FQGNSA.

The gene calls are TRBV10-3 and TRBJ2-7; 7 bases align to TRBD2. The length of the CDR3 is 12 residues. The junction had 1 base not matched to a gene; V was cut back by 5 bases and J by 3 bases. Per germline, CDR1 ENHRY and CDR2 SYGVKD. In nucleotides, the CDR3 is TGTGCCATCAGTACTAGCGACTACGAGCAGTACTTC. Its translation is CAISTSDYEQYF.

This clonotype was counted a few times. The CDR3 here is CASSSQRGYTGELFF. CDR3 DNA: TGTGCCAGCAGCTCCCAGCGGGGTTACACCGGGGAGCTGTTTTTT. This sequence joins TRBV5-4 and TRBJ2-2, with TRBD2 matching 7 bases. The CDR3 spans 15 residues. The germline V gene has CDR1 SGHNT and CDR2 YYREEE (reference sequence). V lost 3 bases to trimming and J lost 3 bases; unmatched junction nucleotides: 5.

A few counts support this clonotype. The CDR3 coding sequence is TGTGCCAGCAGCTTAAACGCAGGGCCCGTAGATTCACCCCTCCACTTT. This codes for CASSLNAGPVDSPLHF. V is TRBV7-2 and J is TRBJ1-6; D might be TRBD1 (5 bases). The CDR3 sequence is 16 residues long. Germline values: CDR1 SGHTA, CDR2 FQGNSA. The ends were cut back, 2 bases at V and 8 bases at J, with 16 bases in the middle. The variable domain in full, completed from reference TRBV7-2 and TRBJ1-6, reads GAGVSQSPSNKVTEKGKDVELRCDPISGHTALYWYRQSLGQGLEFLIYFQGNSAPDKSGLPSDRFSAERTGGSVSTLTIQRTQQEDSAVYLCASSLNAGPVDSPLHFGNGTRLTVT.

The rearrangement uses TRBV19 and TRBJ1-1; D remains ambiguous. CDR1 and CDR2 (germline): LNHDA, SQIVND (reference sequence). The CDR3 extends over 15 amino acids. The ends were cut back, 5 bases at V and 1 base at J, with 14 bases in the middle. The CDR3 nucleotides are TGTGCCAGTAGTGATATGGGTGGTCAGAACACTGAAGCTTTCTTT. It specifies CASSDMGGQNTEAFF.

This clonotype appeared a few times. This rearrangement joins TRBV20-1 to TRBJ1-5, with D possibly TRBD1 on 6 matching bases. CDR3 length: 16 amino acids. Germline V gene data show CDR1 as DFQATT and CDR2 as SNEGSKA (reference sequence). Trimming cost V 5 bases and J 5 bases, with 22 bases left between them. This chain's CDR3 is CSASHGTLDTYQPQHF. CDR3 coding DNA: TGCAGTGCTTCTCACGGGACACTCGATACTTATCAGCCCCAGCATTTT.

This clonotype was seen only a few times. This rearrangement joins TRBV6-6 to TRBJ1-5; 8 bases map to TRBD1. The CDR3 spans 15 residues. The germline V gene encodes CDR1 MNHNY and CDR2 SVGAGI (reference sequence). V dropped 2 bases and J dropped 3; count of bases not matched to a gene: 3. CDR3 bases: TGTGCCAGCAGTTACGGGGACAGGTCCAATCAGCCCCAGCATTTT. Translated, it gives CASSYGDRSNQPQHF.

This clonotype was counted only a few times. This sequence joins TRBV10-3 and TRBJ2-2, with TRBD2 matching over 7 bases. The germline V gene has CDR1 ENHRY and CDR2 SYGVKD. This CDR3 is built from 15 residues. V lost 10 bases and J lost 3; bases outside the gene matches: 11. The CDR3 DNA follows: TGTGCCACTACGGGAGGCGGAGCGGACACCGGGGAGCTGTTTTTT. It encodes CATTGGGADTGELFF.

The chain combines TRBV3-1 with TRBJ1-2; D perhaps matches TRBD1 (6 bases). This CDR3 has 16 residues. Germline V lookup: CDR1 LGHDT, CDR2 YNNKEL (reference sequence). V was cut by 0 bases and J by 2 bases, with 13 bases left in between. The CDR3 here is CASSQEGAGANYGYTF. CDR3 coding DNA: TGTGCCAGCAGCCAAGAAGGCGCAGGGGCAAACTATGGCTACACCTTC.

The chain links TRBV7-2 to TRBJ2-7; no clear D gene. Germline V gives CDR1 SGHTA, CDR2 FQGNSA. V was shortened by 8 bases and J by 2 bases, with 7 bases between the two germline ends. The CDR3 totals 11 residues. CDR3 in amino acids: CASHSTYEQYF. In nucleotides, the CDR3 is TGTGCCAGCCACAGCACCTACGAGCAGTACTTC.

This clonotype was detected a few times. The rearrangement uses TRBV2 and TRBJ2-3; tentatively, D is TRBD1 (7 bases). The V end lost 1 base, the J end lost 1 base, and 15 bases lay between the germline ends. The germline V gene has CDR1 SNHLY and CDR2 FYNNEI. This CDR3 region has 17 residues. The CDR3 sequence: CASSEGRGAHRTDTQYF. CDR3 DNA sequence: TGTGCCAGCAGTGAAGGCAGGGGGGCCCACCGCACAGATACGCAGTATTTT.

CDR3 DNA sequence: TGCAGTGCTAGTGGCCGGACGACAGGGGGCTCTGGGGCCAACGTCCTGACTTTC. Its protein product is CSASGRTTGGSGANVLTF. The rearrangement links TRBV20-1 to TRBJ2-6, with 9 bases that match TRBD1. Trimming removed 3 bases from V and 0 bases from J; junction bases left unmatched: 9. Germline V gene sequence: CDR1 DFQATT, CDR2 SNEGSKA (reference sequence). The CDR3 contains 18 residues.

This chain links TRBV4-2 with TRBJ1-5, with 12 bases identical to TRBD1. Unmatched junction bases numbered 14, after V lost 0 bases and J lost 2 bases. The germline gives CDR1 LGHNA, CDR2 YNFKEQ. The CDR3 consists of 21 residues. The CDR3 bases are TGTGCCAGCAGCCAAGAGGAATACCGGGACAGGGGGCGCCTAGGCAATCAGCCCCAGCATTTT. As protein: CASSQEEYRDRGRLGNQPQHF.

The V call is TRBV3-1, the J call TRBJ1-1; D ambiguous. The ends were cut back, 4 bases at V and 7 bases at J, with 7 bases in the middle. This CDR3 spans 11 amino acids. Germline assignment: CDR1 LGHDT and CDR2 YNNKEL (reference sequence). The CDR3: CASSRLDEAFF. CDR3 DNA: TGTGCCAGCAGCCGACTGGATGAAGCTTTCTTT.

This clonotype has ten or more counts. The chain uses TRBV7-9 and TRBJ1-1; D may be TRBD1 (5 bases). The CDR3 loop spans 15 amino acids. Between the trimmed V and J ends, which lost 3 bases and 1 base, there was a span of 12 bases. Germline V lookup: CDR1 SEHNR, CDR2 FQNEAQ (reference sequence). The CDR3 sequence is CASSLSGLGNTEAFF. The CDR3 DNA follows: TGTGCCAGCAGCTTGTCAGGGTTGGGGAACACTGAAGCTTTCTTT.